Shown below are 16 T cell receptor beta chains from a single sample sequenced in a study of regulatory dendritic cells for organ transplantation (dated by TCRdb to 2016 to 2017). Libraries were constructed by the immunoSEQ multiplex PCR assay. Entries here come from immuneACCESS through TCRdb and include only in-frame sequences with V and J called. Some clones fail to appear in such tables; in the studies checked, an unresolved V gene covers under half of the shortfall, and the cause of the remainder is unknown. This sample gives under 15,000 clones in total; about 56% of them show up just once. The biggest ten clones account for about 1.1% of the sample. No cognate antigen is known for these TCRs. Sorted T cell subsets were CFSE-labeled and co-cultured for 4 to 5 days with allogeneic regulatory or mature dendritic cells at a 1:10 DC:T ratio. Sequencing input: naive CD8+ T cells from blood cultured with dendritic cells. According to the study, the label for this sample's cell subset or site signals: CD45RA+ naive T cells. These TCRs come from a human donor in good health.

The genes are TRBV9 and TRBJ1-4, with a possible D match to TRBD1 (5 bases). Germline V lookup: CDR1 SGDLS, CDR2 YYNGEE. V was cut by 3 bases and J by 5 bases, with 17 bases left in between. The CDR3 sequence is 16 residues long. This chain's CDR3 is CASSAQTGLLNEKLFF. The DNA of the CDR3 is TGTGCCAGCAGCGCCCAGACGGGACTGCTAAATGAAAAACTGTTTTTT.

The rearrangement uses TRBV11-2 and TRBJ2-7; TRBD2 agrees at 9 bases. V was clipped by 6 bases and J by 0 bases; unmatched bases: 6. The CDR3 has 15 residues. Germline values: CDR1 SGHAT, CDR2 FQNNGV. CDR3 sequence reads: CASRSTSGPSYEQYF. The CDR3 DNA reads as TGTGCCAGCAGGTCGACTAGCGGACCCTCCTACGAGCAGTACTTC.

The chain couples TRBV5-4 to TRBJ1-2; D gene ambiguous. Trimming left V 4 bases short and J 4 bases short, with 11 bases between. CDR3 size: 13 residues. Germline V CDR1 and CDR2: SGHNT, YYREEE (reference sequence). In nucleotides, the CDR3 is TGTGCCAGCAGCACAATGGTCCCCTATGGCTACACCTTC. It translates to CASSTMVPYGYTF.

The chain employs TRBV9 and TRBJ1-6; D unclear. This CDR3 region has 15 residues. Germline V gives CDR1 SGDLS, CDR2 YYNGEE. Trimming removed 2 bases from V and 0 bases from J, with 6 bases in between. The CDR3 is CASSVGSSYNSPLHF. As DNA, the CDR3 is TGTGCCAGCAGCGTGGGGAGCTCCTATAATTCACCCCTCCACTTT.

This clone was detected only a few times. This chain links TRBV7-9 with TRBJ2-7; a possible D gene is TRBD2 (5 bases). V was shortened by 4 bases and J by 3 bases, with 10 bases between the two germline ends. The CDR3 has 13 residues. Germline lookup yields CDR1 SEHNR and CDR2 FQNEAQ (reference sequence). The CDR3 sequence is CASSSTGGYEQYF. Written as DNA, the CDR3 is TGTGCCAGCAGCTCTACTGGAGGCTACGAGCAGTACTTC. The entire variable domain, with the rest obtained from reference TRBV7-9 and TRBJ2-7, is as follows: DTGVSQNPRHKITKRGQNVTFRCDPISEHNRLYWYRQTLGQGPEFLTYFQNEAQLEKSRLLSDRFSAERPKGSFSTLEIQRTEQGDSAMYLCASSSTGGYEQYFGPGTRLTVT.

In its sample, this clone was seen once. The CDR3 sequence: CASRLALGQGGLCACGYTF. CDR3 DNA: TGTGCAAGTCGCTTAGCTTTAGGACAGGGGGGACTATGTGCTTGTGGCTACACCTTC. The chain joins TRBV12-2 to TRBJ1-2; TRBD1, the table's D call, was not compared with the DNA. TRBV12-2 counts as a pseudogene. CDR3 size: 19 residues.

The V call is TRBV7-2, the J call TRBJ1-2; TRBD1 agrees at 8 bases. Germline CDR1 is SGHTA and CDR2 is FQGNSA. J gave up 2 bases and V 2 bases, and 10 bases lay outside the gene matches. CDR3 length: 17 amino acids. For the CDR3, the DNA is TGTGCCAGCAGCTTATCCCCCGGGACAGGTTGGAACTATGGCTACACCTTC. Translating gives CASSLSPGTGWNYGYTF.

The chain couples TRBV6-6 to TRBJ2-7, with TRBD2 matching over 7 bases. This CDR3 is 15 amino acids long. Trimming removed 5 bases from V and 2 bases from J; junction bases left unmatched: 9. CDR1 and CDR2 (germline): MNHNY, SVGAGI (reference sequence). CDR3 nucleotides: TGTGCCAGCAGTCAAGATAGACTAGCCGCCTACGAGCAGTACTTC. The encoded protein is CASSQDRLAAYEQYF.

The chain employs TRBV4-2 and TRBJ2-5; 11 bases map to TRBD2. The V segment lost 0 bases and the J segment 0 bases; nucleotides outside the gene matches: 9. In germline, CDR1 is LGHNA, CDR2 YNFKEQ. CDR3 size: 19 residues. The DNA for the CDR3 is TGTGCCAGCAGCCAAGATAGCACTAGCGGGGGACTGTACCAAGAGACCCAGTACTTC. Its protein is CASSQDSTSGGLYQETQYF.

This clone showed up just once. The chain uses TRBV11-2 and TRBJ2-5; maybe TRBD2 (5 bases). Trimming pared 4 bases from V and 1 base from J, leaving 10 bases between. Looked up from germline, CDR1 is SGHAT and CDR2 is FQNNGV. The CDR3 is made up of 14 amino acids. The CDR3 DNA follows: TGTGCCAGCAGCTCTTTCGAGGGCCAAGAGACCCAGTACTTC. Its translation: CASSSFEGQETQYF. Filled out from reference TRBV11-2 and TRBJ2-5, the complete variable domain reads EAGVAQSPRYKIIEKRQSVAFWCNPISGHATLYWYQQILGQGPKLLIQFQNNGVVDDSQLPKDRFSAERLKGVDSTLKIQPAKLEDSAVYLCASSSFEGQETQYFGPGTRLLVL.

As DNA, the CDR3 is TGCGCCAGCAGCCAAGATCAGGGGGTGAACACTGAAGCTTTCTTT. It translates to CASSQDQGVNTEAFF. V and J are TRBV4-3 and TRBJ1-1; TRBD1 agrees at 7 bases. V trimming: 0 bases; J trimming: 0 bases; junction bases outside the gene matches: 1. Germline CDR1 is LGHNA and CDR2 is YSLEER. The CDR3 length is 15 residues.

The V gene is TRBV6-4, the J gene TRBJ2-7, with 12 bases identical to TRBD2. Germline CDR1 is MRHNA and CDR2 is SNTAGT. The CDR3 extends over 16 amino acids. V dropped 3 bases and J dropped 4; count of bases not matched to a gene: 7. CDR3 bases: TGTGCCAGCAGTGAACCGACTAGCGGGGGAGTGTACGAGCAGTACTTC. It translates to CASSEPTSGGVYEQYF.

The rearrangement links TRBV5-1 to TRBJ2-1; TRBD2 agrees at 10 bases. CDR1 is SGHRS, CDR2 YFSETQ, per germline. Germline trimming cut 2 bases from V and 8 bases from J; bases unmatched to any gene: 10. The CDR3 loop spans 16 amino acids. The CDR3 region has the DNA TGCGCCAGCAGCTTCGGGCTTGGGACTAGCGACCATGAGCAGTTCTTC. This gives the protein CASSFGLGTSDHEQFF.

The chain employs TRBV4-2 and TRBJ2-3; TRBD2 agrees at 9 bases. The J segment lost 4 bases and the V segment lost 5 bases, leaving 4 bases of the junction unmatched. The CDR3 length is 14 residues. Germline lookup yields CDR1 LGHNA and CDR2 YNFKEQ. The CDR3 DNA reads as TGTGCCAGCAGCGATCCTAGCGGGGCAGATACGCAGTATTTT. Its protein product is CASSDPSGADTQYF.

The chain links TRBV11-2 to TRBJ1-3; 9 bases fit TRBD1. This CDR3 region has 19 residues. The V gene's germline CDR1 is SGHAT and CDR2 FQNNGV. With V trimmed by 0 bases and J by 2 bases, 11 bases remained unmatched. The CDR3 reads CASSLDYDGQGITGNTIYF. CDR3 sequence (DNA): TGTGCCAGCAGCTTAGATTACGACGGACAGGGGATTACTGGAAACACCATATATTTT.

This clone was seen a few times. The chain joins TRBV27 to TRBJ1-2; no reliable D call. The germline V gene encodes CDR1 MNHEY and CDR2 SMNVEV (reference sequence). CDR3 length: 13 amino acids. Trimming left V 4 bases short and J 4 bases short, with 10 bases between. The CDR3: CASSSAGLYGYTF. The CDR3 region has the DNA TGTGCCAGCAGTTCGGCAGGCCTCTATGGCTACACCTTC.